The sequence of this TCR beta chain was determined in a study of type 1 and type 2 diabetes patients. The ends were cut back, 3 bases at V and 0 bases at J, with 13 bases in the middle. The CDR3 runs 17 residues. Germline assignment: CDR1 SGDLS and CDR2 YYNGEE. No donor had another autoimmune disease or recent infection within four weeks. Genomic DNA was the PCR template. The TCR beta CDR3 region was amplified using 30 forward and 13 reverse primers. Using its own MiXCR run on the multiplex PCR reads, TCRdb lists one record per CDR3 protein. The table has under 300,000 distinct CDR3 sequences, over 45% seen once.

This TCR derives from a man younger than 35 with type 2 diabetes. The rearrangement joins TRBV9 to TRBJ2-6; the D gene could be TRBD1 or TRBD2 (6 bases each). Specimen: peripheral blood mononuclear cells (PBMCs). The CDR3 region has the DNA TGTGCCAGCAGCGGGAAGGGGGGAGGCTCTGGGGCCAACGTCCTGACTTTC. Its translation: CASSGKGGGSGANVLTF.